This T cell receptor (beta chain) was recorded in a study of cytomegalovirus exposure and HLA in healthy donors. Use of 60 Vbeta and 13 Jbeta primers characterized the PCR. TCRdb's table, derived via immunoSEQ multiplex PCR, lists solely in-frame clones and lacks some. Here the sample spans 160,000 or so clones, about 80% being singletons. Study results and limitations: In vitro testing confirmed a few CMV-associated chains as specific for CMV antigens. Analysis was carried out at a later point, and it linked a missense DCLRE1C variant to TCR beta V- and J-gene trimming. Analysis was performed later, and it showed HLA-associated TCR beta chains to be more clonally expanded than equally common others.

Likely unrecorded immune exposures existed in these nominally healthy donors. Worth noting for this clone: Its target is not known.

Input material: PBMCs. This receptor was identified in a woman between 45 and 65 years old in good health and CMV-seronegative.

For the CDR3, the DNA is TGTGCCAGCAGCTTAGCGCAGGACAGGGGTGAAAAACTGTTTTTT. Translation: CASSLAQDRGEKLFF. The J gene is TRBJ1-4, the V gene TRBV7-8, with 9 bases lining up with TRBD1. V was pared by 0 bases and J by 7 bases, with 3 bases of the junction left unmatched. This CDR3 is 15 amino acids long. Germline lookup yields CDR1 SGHVS and CDR2 FQNEAQ.